This T cell receptor beta chain was sequenced in a study of blood T cell repertoires in COVID-19. Study at large: Sources were T cells, B-cell-depleted T cells, or PBMCs; the material itself was cDNA or gDNA.

Sequencing used immunoSEQ multiplex PCR; TCRdb keeps in-frame clones, though not all of them. There are roughly 340,000 clones in the sample; 80% to 90% occur only once, and roughly 1% lies in the top ten. This receptor was taken from a man between 18 and 35 years old who had recovered from COVID-19. Sequencing used PBMCs or T cells enriched from blood (not recorded which).

CDR3 DNA: TGTGCCAGCAGCTCCCACCGGACCGCGGGGGGAAACACCATATATTTT. It is translated as CASSSHRTAGGNTIYF. The chain has TRBV7-9 and TRBJ1-3; D ambiguous. The germline CDR1 and CDR2 sequences are SEHNR and FQNEAQ (reference sequence). This CDR3 spans 16 amino acids. V was cut by 4 bases and J by 4 bases, with 17 bases left in between.